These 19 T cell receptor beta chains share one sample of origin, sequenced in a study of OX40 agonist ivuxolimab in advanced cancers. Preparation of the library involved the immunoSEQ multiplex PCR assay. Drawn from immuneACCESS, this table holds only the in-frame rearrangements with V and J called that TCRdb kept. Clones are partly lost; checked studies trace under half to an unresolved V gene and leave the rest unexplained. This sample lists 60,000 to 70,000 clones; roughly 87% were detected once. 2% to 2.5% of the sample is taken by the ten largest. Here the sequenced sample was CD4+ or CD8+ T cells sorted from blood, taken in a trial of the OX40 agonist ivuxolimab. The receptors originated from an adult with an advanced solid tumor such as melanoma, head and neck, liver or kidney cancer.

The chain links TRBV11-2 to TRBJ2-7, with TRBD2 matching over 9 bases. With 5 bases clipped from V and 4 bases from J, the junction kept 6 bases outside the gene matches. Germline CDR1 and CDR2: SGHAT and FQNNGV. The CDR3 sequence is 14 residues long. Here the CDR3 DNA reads TGTGCCAGCAGCCCCCAGACTAGCGGTTACGAGCAGTACTTC. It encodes CASSPQTSGYEQYF.

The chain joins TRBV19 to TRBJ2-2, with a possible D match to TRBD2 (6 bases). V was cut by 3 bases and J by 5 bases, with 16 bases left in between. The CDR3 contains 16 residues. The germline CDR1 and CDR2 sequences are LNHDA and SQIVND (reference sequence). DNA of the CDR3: TGTGCCAGTAGTATCCATGGCAGGGCGGGGACCGGGGAGCTGTTTTTT. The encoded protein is CASSIHGRAGTGELFF.

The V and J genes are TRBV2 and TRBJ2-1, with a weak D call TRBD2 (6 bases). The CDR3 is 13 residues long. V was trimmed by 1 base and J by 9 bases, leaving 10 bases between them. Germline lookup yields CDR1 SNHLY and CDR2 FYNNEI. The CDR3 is CASSEVASAEQFF. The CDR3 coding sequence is TGTGCCAGCAGTGAAGTTGCTAGCGCTGAGCAGTTCTTC.

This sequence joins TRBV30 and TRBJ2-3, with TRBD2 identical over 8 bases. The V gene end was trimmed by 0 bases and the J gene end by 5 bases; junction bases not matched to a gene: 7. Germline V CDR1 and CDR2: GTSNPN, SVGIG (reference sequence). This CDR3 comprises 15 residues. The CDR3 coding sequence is TGTGCCTGGAGTGTCTTACGGGAGGGCCGAGATACGCAGTATTTT. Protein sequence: CAWSVLREGRDTQYF.

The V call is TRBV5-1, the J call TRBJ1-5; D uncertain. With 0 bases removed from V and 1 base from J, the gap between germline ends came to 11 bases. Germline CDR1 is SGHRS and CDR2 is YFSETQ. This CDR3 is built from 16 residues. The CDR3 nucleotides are TGCGCCAGCAGCTTGGCCGCGGGCGGGAGCAATCAGCCCCAGCATTTT. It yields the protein CASSLAAGGSNQPQHF.

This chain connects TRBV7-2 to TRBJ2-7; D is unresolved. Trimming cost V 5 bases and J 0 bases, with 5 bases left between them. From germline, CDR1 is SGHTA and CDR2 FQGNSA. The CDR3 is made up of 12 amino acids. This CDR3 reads CASSGNSYEQYF. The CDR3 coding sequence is TGTGCCAGCAGCGGGAACTCCTACGAGCAGTACTTC.

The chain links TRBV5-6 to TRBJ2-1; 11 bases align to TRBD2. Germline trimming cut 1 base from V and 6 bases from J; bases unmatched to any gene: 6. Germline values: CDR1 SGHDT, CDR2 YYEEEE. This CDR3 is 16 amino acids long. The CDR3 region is CASSLTFLAGGNEQFF. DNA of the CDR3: TGTGCCAGCAGCTTGACTTTCCTAGCGGGAGGCAATGAGCAGTTCTTC.

CDR3 sequence: CASSSNTPGRYQETQYF. CDR3 DNA sequence: TGTGCCAGCAGTTCGAATACCCCTGGTCGGTACCAAGAGACCCAGTACTTC. The chain employs TRBV27 and TRBJ2-5; D call uncertain. Germline lookup yields CDR1 MNHEY and CDR2 SMNVEV (reference sequence). The V gene lost 4 bases and the J gene lost 0 bases, with 18 bases spanning the gap. There are 17 residues in the CDR3.

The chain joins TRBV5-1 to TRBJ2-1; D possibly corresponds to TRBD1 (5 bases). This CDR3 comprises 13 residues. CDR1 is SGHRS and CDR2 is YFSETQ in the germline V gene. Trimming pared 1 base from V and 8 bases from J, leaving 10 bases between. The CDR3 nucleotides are TGCGCCAGCAGCTTGAACTGGGGCGATGAGCAGTTCTTC. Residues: CASSLNWGDEQFF.

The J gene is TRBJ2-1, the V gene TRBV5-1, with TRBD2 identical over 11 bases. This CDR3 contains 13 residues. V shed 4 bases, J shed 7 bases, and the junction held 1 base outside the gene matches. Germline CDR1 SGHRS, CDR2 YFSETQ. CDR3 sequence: CASSPSGRNEQFF. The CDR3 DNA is TGCGCCAGCAGCCCTAGCGGGAGGAATGAGCAGTTCTTC.

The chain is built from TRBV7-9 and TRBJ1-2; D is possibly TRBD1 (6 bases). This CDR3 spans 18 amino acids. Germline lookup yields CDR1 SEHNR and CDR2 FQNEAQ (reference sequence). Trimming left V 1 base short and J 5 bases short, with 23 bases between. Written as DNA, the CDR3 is TGTGCCAGCAGCTTAGAAAAAGGGTATAGTTTGGACAGATATGGCTACACCTTC. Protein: CASSLEKGYSLDRYGYTF. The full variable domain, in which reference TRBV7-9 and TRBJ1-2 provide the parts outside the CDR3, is DTGVSQNPRHKITKRGQNVTFRCDPISEHNRLYWYRQTLGQGPEFLTYFQNEAQLEKSRLLSDRFSAERPKGSFSTLEIQRTEQGDSAMYLCASSLEKGYSLDRYGYTFGSGTRLTVV.

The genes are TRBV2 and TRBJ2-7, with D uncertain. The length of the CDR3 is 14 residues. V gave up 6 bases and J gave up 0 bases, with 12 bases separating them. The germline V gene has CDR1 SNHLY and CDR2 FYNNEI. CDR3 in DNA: TGTGCCAGCAGGGCAGATAGTCACTCCTACGAGCAGTACTTC. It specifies CASRADSHSYEQYF.

The chain's CDR3 is CASSPGEGQPQHF. The CDR3 DNA reads as TGTGCCAGCAGTCCCGGTGAAGGGCAGCCCCAGCATTTT. J is TRBJ1-5 and V is TRBV6-4; D is uncertain. The CDR3 is made up of 13 amino acids. Germline CDR1 and CDR2: MRHNA and SNTAGT. Trimming removed 5 bases at V and 7 bases at J, with 12 bases between.

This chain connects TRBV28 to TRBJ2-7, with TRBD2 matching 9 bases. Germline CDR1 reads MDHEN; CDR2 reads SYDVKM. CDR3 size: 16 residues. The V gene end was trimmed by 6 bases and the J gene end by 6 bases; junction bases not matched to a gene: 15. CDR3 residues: CASREHSGSRTAEQYF. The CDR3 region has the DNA TGTGCCAGCAGAGAACATAGCGGGAGCCGAACTGCCGAGCAGTACTTC.

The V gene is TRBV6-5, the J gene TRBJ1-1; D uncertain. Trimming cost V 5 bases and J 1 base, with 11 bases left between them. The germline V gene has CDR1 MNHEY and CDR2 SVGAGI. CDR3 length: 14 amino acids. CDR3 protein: CASSALRQNTEAFF. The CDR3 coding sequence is TGTGCCAGCAGTGCCCTCAGACAGAACACTGAAGCTTTCTTT.

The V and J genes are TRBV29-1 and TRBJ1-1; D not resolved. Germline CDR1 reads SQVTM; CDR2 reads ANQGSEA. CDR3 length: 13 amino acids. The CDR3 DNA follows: TGCAGTGTGGAGGGCTACGGGGACACTGAAGCTTTCTTT. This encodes CSVEGYGDTEAFF.

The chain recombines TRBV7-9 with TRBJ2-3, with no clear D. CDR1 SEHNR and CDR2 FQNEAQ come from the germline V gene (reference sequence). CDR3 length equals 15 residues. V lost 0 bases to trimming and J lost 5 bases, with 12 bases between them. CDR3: CASSLAGALGDTQYF. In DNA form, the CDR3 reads TGTGCCAGCAGCTTAGCGGGCGCGCTAGGAGATACGCAGTATTTT.

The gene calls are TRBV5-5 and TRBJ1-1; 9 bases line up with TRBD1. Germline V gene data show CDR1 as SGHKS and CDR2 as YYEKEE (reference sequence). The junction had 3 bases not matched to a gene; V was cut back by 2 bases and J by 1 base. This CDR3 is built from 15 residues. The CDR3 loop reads CASSFMGQGNTEAFF. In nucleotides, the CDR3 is TGTGCCAGCAGCTTCATGGGACAGGGGAACACTGAAGCTTTCTTT. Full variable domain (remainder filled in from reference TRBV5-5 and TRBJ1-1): DAGVTQSPTHLIKTRGQQVTLRCSPISGHKSVSWYQQVLGQGPQFIFQYYEKEERGRGNFPDRFSARQFPNYSSELNVNALLLGDSALYLCASSFMGQGNTEAFFGQGTRLTVV.

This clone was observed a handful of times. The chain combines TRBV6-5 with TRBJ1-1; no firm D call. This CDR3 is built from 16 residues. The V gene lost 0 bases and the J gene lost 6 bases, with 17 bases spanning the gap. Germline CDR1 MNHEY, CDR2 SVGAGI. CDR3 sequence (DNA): TGTGCCAGCAGTTACTCGATTTTAAAAGGGTGGGCTGAAGCTTTCTTT. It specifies CASSYSILKGWAEAFF.